The clone carrying this T cell receptor beta chain was counted at least ten times. Construction of the TCRbeta library involved unique molecular identifiers. TCRdb ran MiXCR on the PCR reads and lists one entry per CDR3 protein. This sample has 95,000 to 150,000 distinct CDR3 sequences; 23% occur once, and the top ten carry roughly 10%. The CDR3 is made up of 13 amino acids. Trimming pared 4 bases from V and 5 bases from J, leaving 10 bases between. Germline V gene lookup returns CDR1 SGDLS and CDR2 YYNGEE. The sample originates from a study of T-cell reconstitution after alpha-beta-depleted transplantation in children.

This clonotype originated in a male patient aged 2-15 years who had a stem cell transplant for chronic granulomatous disease, so the T cells may come from the graft donor. Sequenced here: PBMCs, mostly from graft donor cells, sampled 180 days after TCRalphabeta/CD19-depleted stem cell transplant. This chain links TRBV9 with TRBJ2-1; D gene unclear. The DNA for the CDR3 is TGTGCCAGCAGCCCCTCGACCCACAATGAGCAGTTCTTC. It codes for CASSPSTHNEQFF. The complete variable domain, with remaining parts taken from reference TRBV9 and TRBJ2-1, reads DSGVTQTPKHLITATGQRVTLRCSPRSGDLSVYWYQQSLDQGLQFLIQYYNGEERAKGNILERFSAQQFPDLHSELNLSSLELGDSALYFCASSPSTHNEQFFGPGTRLTVL.